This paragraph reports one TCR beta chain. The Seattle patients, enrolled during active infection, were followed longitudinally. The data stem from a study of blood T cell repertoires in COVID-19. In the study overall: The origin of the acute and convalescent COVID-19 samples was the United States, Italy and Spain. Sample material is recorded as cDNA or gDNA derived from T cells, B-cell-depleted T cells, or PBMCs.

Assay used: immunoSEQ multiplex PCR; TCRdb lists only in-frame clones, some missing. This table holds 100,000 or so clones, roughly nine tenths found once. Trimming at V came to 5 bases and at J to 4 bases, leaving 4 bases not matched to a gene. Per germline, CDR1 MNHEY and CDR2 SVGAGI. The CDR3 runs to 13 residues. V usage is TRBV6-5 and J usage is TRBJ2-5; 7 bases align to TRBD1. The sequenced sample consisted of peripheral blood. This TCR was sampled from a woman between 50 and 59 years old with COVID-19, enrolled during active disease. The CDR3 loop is CASSPTGRETQYF. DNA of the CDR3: TGTGCCAGCAGTCCGACAGGGAGAGAGACCCAGTACTTC.